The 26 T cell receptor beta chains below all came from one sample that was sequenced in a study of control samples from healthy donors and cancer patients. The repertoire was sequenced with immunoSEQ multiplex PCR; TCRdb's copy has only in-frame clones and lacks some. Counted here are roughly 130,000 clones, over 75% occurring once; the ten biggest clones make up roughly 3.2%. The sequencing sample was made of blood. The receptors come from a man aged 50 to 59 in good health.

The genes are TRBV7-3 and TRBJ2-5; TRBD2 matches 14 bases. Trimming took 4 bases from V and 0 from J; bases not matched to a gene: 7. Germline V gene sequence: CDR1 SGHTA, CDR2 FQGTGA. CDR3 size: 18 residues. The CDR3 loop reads CASSSPGLAGVNQETQYF. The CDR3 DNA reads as TGTGCCAGCAGCTCGCCGGGACTAGCGGGGGTCAACCAAGAGACCCAGTACTTC.

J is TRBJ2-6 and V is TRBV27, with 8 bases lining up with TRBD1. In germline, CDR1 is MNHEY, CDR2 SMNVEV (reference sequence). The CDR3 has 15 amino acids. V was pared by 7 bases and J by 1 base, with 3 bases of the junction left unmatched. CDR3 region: CASMQGASGANVLTF. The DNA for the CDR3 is TGTGCCAGCATGCAGGGGGCGTCTGGGGCCAACGTCCTGACTTTC.

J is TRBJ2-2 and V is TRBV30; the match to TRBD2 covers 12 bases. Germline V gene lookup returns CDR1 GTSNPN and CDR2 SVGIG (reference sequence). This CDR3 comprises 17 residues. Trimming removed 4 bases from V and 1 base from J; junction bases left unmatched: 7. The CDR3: CAWTGTSGLLNTGELFF. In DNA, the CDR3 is TGTGCCTGGACCGGGACTAGCGGGTTATTGAACACCGGGGAGCTGTTTTTT.

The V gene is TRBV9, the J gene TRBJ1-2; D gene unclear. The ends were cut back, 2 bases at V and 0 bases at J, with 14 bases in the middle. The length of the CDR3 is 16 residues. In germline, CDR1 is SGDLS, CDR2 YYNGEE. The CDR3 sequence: CASSVDTRITNYGYTF. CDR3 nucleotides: TGTGCCAGCAGCGTTGACACACGGATAACTAACTATGGCTACACCTTC.

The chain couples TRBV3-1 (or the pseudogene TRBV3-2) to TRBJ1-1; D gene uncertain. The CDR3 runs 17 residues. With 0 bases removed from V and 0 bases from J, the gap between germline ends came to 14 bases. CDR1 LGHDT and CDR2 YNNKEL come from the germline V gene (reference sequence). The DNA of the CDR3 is TGTGCCAGCAGCCAAGACGAAAAAAGGGTCCTGAACACTGAAGCTTTCTTT. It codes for CASSQDEKRVLNTEAFF.

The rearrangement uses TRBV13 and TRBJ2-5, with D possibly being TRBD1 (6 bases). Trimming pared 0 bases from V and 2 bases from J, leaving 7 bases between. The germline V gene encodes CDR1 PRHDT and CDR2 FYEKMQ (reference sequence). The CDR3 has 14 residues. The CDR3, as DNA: TGTGCCAGCAGCTTAGGGACAGGTCAAGAGACCCAGTACTTC. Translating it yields CASSLGTGQETQYF.

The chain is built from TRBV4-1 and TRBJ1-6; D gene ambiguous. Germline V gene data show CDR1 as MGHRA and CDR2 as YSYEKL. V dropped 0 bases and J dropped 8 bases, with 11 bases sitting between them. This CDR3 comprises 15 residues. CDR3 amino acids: CASSQDIFGDSPLHF. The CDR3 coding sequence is TGCGCCAGCAGCCAAGATATTTTTGGGGATTCACCCCTCCACTTT.

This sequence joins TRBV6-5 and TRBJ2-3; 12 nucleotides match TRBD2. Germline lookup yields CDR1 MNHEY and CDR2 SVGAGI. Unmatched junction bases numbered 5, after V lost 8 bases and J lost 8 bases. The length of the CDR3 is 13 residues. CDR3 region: CASQTSGGITQYF. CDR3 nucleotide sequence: TGTGCCAGCCAAACTAGCGGGGGGATTACGCAGTATTTT.

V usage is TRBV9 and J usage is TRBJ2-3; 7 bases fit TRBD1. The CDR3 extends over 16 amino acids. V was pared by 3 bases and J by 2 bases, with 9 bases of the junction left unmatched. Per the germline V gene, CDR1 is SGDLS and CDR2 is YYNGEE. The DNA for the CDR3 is TGTGCCAGCAGCGGGGACCGGGACAGTCCCACAGATACGCAGTATTTT. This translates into CASSGDRDSPTDTQYF.

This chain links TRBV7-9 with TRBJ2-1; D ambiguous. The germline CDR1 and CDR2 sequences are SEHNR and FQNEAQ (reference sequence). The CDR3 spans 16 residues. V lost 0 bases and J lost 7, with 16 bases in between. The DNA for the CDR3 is TGTGCCAGCAGCTTAGCAAGCACGGCGACGGAGAATGAGCAGTTCTTC. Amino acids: CASSLASTATENEQFF.

The CDR3 bases are TGTGCCAGCAGTTTATCGGGGCAGGGCTATGAAAAACTGTTTTTT. It yields the protein CASSLSGQGYEKLFF. The rearrangement joins TRBV27 to TRBJ1-4, with D perhaps TRBD1 (5 bases). There are 15 residues in the CDR3. Between the trimmed V and J ends, which lost 0 bases and 6 bases, there was a span of 11 bases. The V gene's germline CDR1 is MNHEY and CDR2 SMNVEV (reference sequence).

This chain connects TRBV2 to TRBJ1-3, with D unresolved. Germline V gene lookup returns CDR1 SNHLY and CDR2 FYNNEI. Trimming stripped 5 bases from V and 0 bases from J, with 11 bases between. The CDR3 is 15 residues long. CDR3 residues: CASSREATSGNTIYF. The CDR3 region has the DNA TGTGCCAGCAGTCGGGAGGCGACCTCTGGAAACACCATATATTTT.

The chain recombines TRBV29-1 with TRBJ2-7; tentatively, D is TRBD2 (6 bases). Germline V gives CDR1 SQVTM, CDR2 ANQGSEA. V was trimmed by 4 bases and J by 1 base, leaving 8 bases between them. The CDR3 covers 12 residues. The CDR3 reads CSVVGGSYEQYF. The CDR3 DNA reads TGCAGCGTTGTTGGGGGGTCCTACGAGCAGTACTTC.

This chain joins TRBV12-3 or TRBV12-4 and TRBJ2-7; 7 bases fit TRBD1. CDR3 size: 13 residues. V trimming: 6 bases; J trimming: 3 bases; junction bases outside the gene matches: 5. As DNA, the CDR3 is TGTGCCAGCAGCAAGGACAGGCTCTACGAGCAGTACTTC. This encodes CASSKDRLYEQYF.

The CDR3 DNA reads TGTGCCAGTAGTCCGTGGACAGGGTTCGCTGAAGCTTTCTTT. This gives the protein CASSPWTGFAEAFF. The V and J genes are TRBV19 and TRBJ1-1; TRBD1 matches 8 bases. This CDR3 contains 14 residues. V dropped 5 bases and J dropped 6; count of bases not matched to a gene: 8. Germline V CDR1 and CDR2: LNHDA, SQIVND (reference sequence).

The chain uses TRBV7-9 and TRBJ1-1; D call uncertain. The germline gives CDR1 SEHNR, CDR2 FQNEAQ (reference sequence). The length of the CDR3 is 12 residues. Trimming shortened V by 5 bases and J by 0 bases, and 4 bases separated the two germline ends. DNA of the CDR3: TGTGCCAGCAGCCTGGTGAACACTGAAGCTTTCTTT. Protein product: CASSLVNTEAFF.

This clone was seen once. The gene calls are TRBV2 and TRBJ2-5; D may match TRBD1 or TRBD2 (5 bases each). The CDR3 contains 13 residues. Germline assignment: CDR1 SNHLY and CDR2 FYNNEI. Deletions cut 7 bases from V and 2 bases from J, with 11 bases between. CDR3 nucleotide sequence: TGTGCCAGCACCGGGACGTCTCAAGAGACCCAGTACTTC. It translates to CASTGTSQETQYF.

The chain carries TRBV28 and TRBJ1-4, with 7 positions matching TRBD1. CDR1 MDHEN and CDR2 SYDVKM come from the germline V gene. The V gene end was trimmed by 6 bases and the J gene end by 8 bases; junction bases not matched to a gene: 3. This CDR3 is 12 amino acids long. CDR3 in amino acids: CASRTGEEKLFF. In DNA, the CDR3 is TGTGCCAGCAGAACAGGGGAAGAAAAACTGTTTTTT.

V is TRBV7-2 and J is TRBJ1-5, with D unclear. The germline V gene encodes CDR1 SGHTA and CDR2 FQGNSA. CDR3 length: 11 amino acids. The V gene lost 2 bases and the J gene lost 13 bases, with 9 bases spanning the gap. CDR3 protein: CASSLLGVQHF. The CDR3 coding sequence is TGTGCCAGCAGCTTACTTGGGGTTCAGCATTTT.

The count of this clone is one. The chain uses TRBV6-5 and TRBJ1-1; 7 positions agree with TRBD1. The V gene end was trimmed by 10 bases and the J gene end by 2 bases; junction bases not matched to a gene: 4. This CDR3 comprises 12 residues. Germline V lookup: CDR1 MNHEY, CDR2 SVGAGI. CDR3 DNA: TGTGCCACCCGGGACAGCAACACTGAAGCTTTCTTT. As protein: CATRDSNTEAFF.

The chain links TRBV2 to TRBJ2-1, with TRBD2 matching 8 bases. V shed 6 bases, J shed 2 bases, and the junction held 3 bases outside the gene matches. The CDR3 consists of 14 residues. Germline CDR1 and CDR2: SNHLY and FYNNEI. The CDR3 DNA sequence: TGTGCCAGCAGGAAACTAGCGGCCTACAATGAGCAGTTCTTC. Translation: CASRKLAAYNEQFF.

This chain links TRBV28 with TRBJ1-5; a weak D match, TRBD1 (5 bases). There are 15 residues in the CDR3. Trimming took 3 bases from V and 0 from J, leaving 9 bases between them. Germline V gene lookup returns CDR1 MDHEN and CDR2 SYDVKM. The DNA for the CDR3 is TGTGCCAGCAGTTTGCGGGGGGATAGCAATCAGCCCCAGCATTTT. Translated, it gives CASSLRGDSNQPQHF.

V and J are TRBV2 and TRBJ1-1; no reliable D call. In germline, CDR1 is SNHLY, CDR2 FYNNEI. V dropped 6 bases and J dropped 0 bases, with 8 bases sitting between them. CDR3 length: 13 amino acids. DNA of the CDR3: TGTGCCAGCAGGACCACAGTGAACACTGAAGCTTTCTTT. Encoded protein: CASRTTVNTEAFF.

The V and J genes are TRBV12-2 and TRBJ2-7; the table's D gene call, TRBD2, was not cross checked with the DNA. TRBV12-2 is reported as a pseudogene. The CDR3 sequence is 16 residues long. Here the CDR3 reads CASRLALPTGSYEQYF. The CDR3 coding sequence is TGTGCAAGTCGCTTAGCCCTACCGACGGGCTCCTACGAGCAGTACTTC.

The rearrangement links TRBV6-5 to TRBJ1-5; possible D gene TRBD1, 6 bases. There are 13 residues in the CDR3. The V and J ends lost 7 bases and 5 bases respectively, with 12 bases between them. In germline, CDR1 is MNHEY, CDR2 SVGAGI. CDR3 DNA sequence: TGTGCCAGCACCAGGGGAGTCGATCAGCCCCAGCATTTT. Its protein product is CASTRGVDQPQHF.

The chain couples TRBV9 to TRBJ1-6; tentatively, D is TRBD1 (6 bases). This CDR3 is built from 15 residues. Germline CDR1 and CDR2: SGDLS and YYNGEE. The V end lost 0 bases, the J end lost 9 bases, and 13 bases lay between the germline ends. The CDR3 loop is CASSVEGHTGSPLHF. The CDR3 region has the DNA TGTGCCAGCAGCGTAGAGGGACATACGGGTTCACCCCTCCACTTT. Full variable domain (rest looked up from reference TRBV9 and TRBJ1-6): DSGVTQTPKHLITATGQRVTLRCSPRSGDLSVYWYQQSLDQGLQFLIQYYNGEERAKGNILERFSAQQFPDLHSELNLSSLELGDSALYFCASSVEGHTGSPLHFGNGTRLTVT.